This T cell receptor beta chain emerged from a study of blood T cell repertoires in COVID-19. Study background: The samples span acute and convalescent COVID-19 from the United States, Italy and Spain. T cells, B-cell-depleted T cells, or PBMCs provided the cDNA or gDNA that served as material.

Per the study methods: Estimates of nucleated cell counts were drawn from the amplification of reference gene primers. Sequencing was performed with immunoSEQ multiplex PCR; in TCRdb, only in-frame clones are kept and a portion is missing. That table furnishes V, J and clone size, whereas the DNA furnished D and trimming. The profile covers 90,000 to 110,000 clones, with about 78% appearing a single time and less than 5% taken by the ten largest. The CDR3 length is 13 residues. Germline-derived CDR1 and CDR2 are MNHEY and SVGAGI. V dropped 7 bases and J dropped 4 bases, with 13 bases sitting between them.

Sequencing used peripheral blood. The genes are TRBV6-5 and TRBJ1-2; D remains ambiguous. The source is a human donor in a cohort sampled during active or convalescent COVID-19. In DNA, the CDR3 is TGTGCCAGCAAGGTCACAGCCAGCTATGGCTACACCTTC. This encodes CASKVTASYGYTF.